The 24 T cell receptor beta chains below come from one sample, sequenced in a study of OX40 agonist ivuxolimab in advanced cancers. Using immunoSEQ multiplex PCR, the repertoire was profiled, and TCRdb retains in-frame clones only, with some absent. The table lists approximately 70,000 clones, about 80% of them singletons. The source material was CD4+ or CD8+ T cells sorted from blood, sampled in a trial of the OX40 agonist ivuxolimab. Source of these receptors: an adult with an advanced solid tumor such as melanoma, head and neck, liver or kidney cancer.

V gene TRBV7-8 combines with J gene TRBJ1-1; D remains ambiguous. The CDR3 has 12 residues. Trimming removed 4 bases at V and 4 bases at J, with 7 bases between. The germline CDR1 and CDR2 sequences are SGHVS and FQNEAQ. The CDR3 here is CASSSTFTEAFF. DNA for the CDR3: TGTGCCAGCAGCTCCACATTCACTGAAGCTTTCTTT.

As DNA, the CDR3 is TGTGCCAGCAGCTCCCGGGACACTTACAATTCACCCCTCCACTTT. Translating gives CASSSRDTYNSPLHF. The V and J genes are TRBV7-8 and TRBJ1-6, with D perhaps matching TRBD1 (6 bases). V was clipped by 4 bases and J by 7 bases, with 14 bases between them. Per the germline V gene, CDR1 is SGHVS and CDR2 is FQNEAQ. This CDR3 has 15 residues.

This clone was detected a few times. This chain uses TRBV11-2 with TRBJ1-6; TRBD1 matches at 9 bases. Germline trimming cut 5 bases from V and 7 bases from J; bases unmatched to any gene: 3. The CDR3 contains 14 residues. Germline CDR1 SGHAT, CDR2 FQNNGV. The CDR3 reads CASSQGQGNSPLHF. CDR3 sequence (DNA): TGTGCCAGCAGCCAGGGACAGGGAAATTCACCCCTCCACTTT.

The J gene is TRBJ2-1, the V gene TRBV11-3; TRBD1 agrees at 7 bases. V was pared by 4 bases and J by 8 bases, with 8 bases of the junction left unmatched. Germline lookup yields CDR1 SGHNT and CDR2 YENEEA. The CDR3 spans 14 residues. The CDR3 sequence: CASSSFDRDDEQFF. DNA for the CDR3: TGTGCCAGCAGCTCATTTGACAGGGACGATGAGCAGTTCTTC.

The V and J genes are TRBV5-6 and TRBJ2-3, with D maybe TRBD1 (6 bases). There are 17 residues in the CDR3. Germline lookup yields CDR1 SGHDT and CDR2 YYEEEE. Trimming pared 4 bases from V and 3 bases from J, leaving 21 bases between. This chain's CDR3 is CASSAGILAGVTDTQYF. The CDR3 DNA reads TGTGCCAGCAGCGCGGGTATATTGGCAGGGGTGACAGATACGCAGTATTTT.

V is TRBV19 and J is TRBJ1-4; D remains ambiguous. Germline assignment: CDR1 LNHDA and CDR2 SQIVND (reference sequence). This CDR3 has 13 amino acids. Trimming cost V 2 bases and J 5 bases, with 6 bases left between them. CDR3 region: CASSIQRNEKLFF. DNA for the CDR3: TGTGCCAGTAGTATACAGCGCAATGAAAAACTGTTTTTT.

V and J are TRBV6-1 and TRBJ2-2; D gene unclear. Germline values: CDR1 MNHNS, CDR2 SASEGT. The length of the CDR3 is 13 residues. Between the trimmed V and J ends, which lost 4 bases and 1 base, there was a span of 4 bases. Written as DNA, the CDR3 is TGTGCCAGCAGTGGTATGAACACCGGGGAGCTGTTTTTT. It specifies CASSGMNTGELFF.

As to this clone: A junction boundary mismatches the germline segment, possibly from a read error. V gene TRBV28 combines with J gene TRBJ1-2; D possibly corresponds to TRBD1 (6 bases). CDR1 and CDR2 (germline): MDHEN, SYDVKM. CDR3 size: 12 residues. CDR3: CASSPGAGSDNF. CDR3 nucleotides: TGTGCCAGCAGTCCAGGGGCGGGCAGCGACAACTTC.

V gene TRBV2 combines with J gene TRBJ1-2; D gene ambiguous. The CDR3 totals 13 residues. V was trimmed by 7 bases and J by 3 bases, leaving 12 bases between them. Germline V gives CDR1 SNHLY, CDR2 FYNNEI. The CDR3 nucleotides are TGTGCCAGCAAAGTGAGGGTCGACTATGGCTACACCTTC. Protein: CASKVRVDYGYTF.

The chain combines TRBV2 with TRBJ2-3; the D is unclear. V was pared by 1 base and J by 6 bases, with 17 bases between. Germline CDR1 is SNHLY and CDR2 is FYNNEI. CDR3 length: 16 amino acids. The CDR3 reads CASSEGSGSWRDTQYF. Here the CDR3 DNA reads TGTGCCAGCAGTGAAGGCTCGGGTTCATGGCGGGATACGCAGTATTTT.

The J gene is TRBJ2-2, the V gene TRBV30; the match to TRBD2 covers 11 bases. After removal of 8 bases from V and 2 bases from J, the junction contained 10 bases not matched to a gene. The CDR3 spans 16 residues. CDR1 GTSNPN and CDR2 SVGIG come from the germline V gene (reference sequence). The CDR3: CATLSGRALNTGELFF. The CDR3 DNA reads as TGTGCCACCCTTAGCGGGAGGGCCTTAAACACCGGGGAGCTGTTTTTT.

The rearrangement joins TRBV15 to TRBJ1-4, with a tentative D call TRBD1 (5 bases). Germline V gene lookup returns CDR1 LNHNV and CDR2 YYDKDF (reference sequence). V lost 3 bases, J lost 7 bases, and 15 bases lay in between. There are 15 residues in the CDR3. Here the CDR3 reads CATSSDSNPFEKLFF. The CDR3, as DNA: TGTGCCACCAGCAGCGACAGCAATCCGTTTGAAAAACTGTTTTTT.

The chain uses TRBV27 and TRBJ1-5; TRBD1 agrees at 8 bases. The CDR3 sequence is 13 residues long. CDR1 is MNHEY, CDR2 SMNVEV, per germline (reference sequence). The ends lost 2 bases at V and 9 bases at J; junction bases unmatched: 3. The CDR3 DNA sequence: TGTGCCAGCAGTTTAAATGGACAGGGGCCCCAGCATTTT. Amino acid sequence: CASSLNGQGPQHF.

This clone came up a few times. This sequence joins TRBV7-2 and TRBJ2-7, with 7 positions matching TRBD2. The V gene's germline CDR1 is SGHTA and CDR2 FQGNSA. V shed 0 bases and J 2 bases; nucleotides not matched to a gene: 1. The CDR3 covers 14 residues. CDR3 sequence: CASSLAGGTYEQYF. As DNA, the CDR3 is TGTGCCAGCAGCTTAGCGGGGGGGACCTACGAGCAGTACTTC.

The gene calls are TRBV29-1 and TRBJ1-2; D not resolved. Germline CDR1 and CDR2: SQVTM and ANQGSEA. Trimming cost V 4 bases and J 3 bases, with 9 bases left between them. This CDR3 spans 12 amino acids. The CDR3 bases are TGCAGCGTTGCCGTTCGGGACTATGGCTACACCTTC. This codes for CSVAVRDYGYTF. Looking up the rest from reference TRBV29-1 and TRBJ1-2 gives the full variable domain: SAVISQKPSRDICQRGTSLTIQCQVDSQVTMMFWYRQQPGQSLTLIATANQGSEATYESGFVIDKFPISRPNLTFSTLTVSNMSPEDSSIYLCSVAVRDYGYTFGSGTRLTVV.

This sequence joins TRBV9 and TRBJ1-1; D might be TRBD1 (6 bases). The V gene's germline CDR1 is SGDLS and CDR2 YYNGEE. Between the trimmed V and J ends, which lost 4 bases and 3 bases, there was a span of 13 bases. CDR3 size: 14 residues. The CDR3 DNA reads as TGTGCCAGCAGCTCCAAGGGGGGATACACTGAAGCTTTCTTT. Translation: CASSSKGGYTEAFF.

The CDR3: CASSQAQGQGTDTQYF. The CDR3 DNA follows: TGTGCCAGCAGCCAAGCCCAAGGACAGGGCACAGATACGCAGTATTTT. The chain links TRBV4-2 to TRBJ2-3; 7 positions agree with TRBD1. This CDR3 contains 16 residues. Germline V gives CDR1 LGHNA, CDR2 YNFKEQ. V was pared by 1 base and J by 1 base, with 5 bases of the junction left unmatched.

This clone has only one observation. This sequence joins TRBV7-2 and TRBJ1-1, with unresolved D. Trimming took 5 bases from V and 2 from J, leaving 9 bases between them. The CDR3 runs to 13 residues. The germline gives CDR1 SGHTA, CDR2 FQGNSA. Here the CDR3 DNA reads TGTGCCAGCAGCCCGGGTCGAAACACTGAAGCTTTCTTT. Translated: CASSPGRNTEAFF.

This clone occurred a few times. The V gene is TRBV11-2, the J gene TRBJ2-7; the D is unclear. CDR3 size: 15 residues. Germline V gene sequence: CDR1 SGHAT, CDR2 FQNNGV. V lost 1 base, J lost 2 bases, and 12 bases lay in between. CDR3 nucleotide sequence: TGTGCCAGCAGCTTAGTATCCCGGCAGGCCTACGAGCAGTACGTC. Translated: CASSLVSRQAYEQYV.

V usage is TRBV18 and J usage is TRBJ1-2; tentative D call: TRBD1 (5 bases). The V gene lost 6 bases and the J gene lost 0 bases, with 14 bases spanning the gap. This CDR3 contains 15 residues. The germline gives CDR1 KGHSH, CDR2 LQKENI. The CDR3 sequence: CASSAYGGTNYGYTF. CDR3 in DNA: TGTGCCAGCTCTGCCTACGGGGGAACTAACTATGGCTACACCTTC.

The chain links TRBV7-2 to TRBJ2-5, with TRBD2 matching 12 bases. CDR1 is SGHTA, CDR2 FQGNSA, per germline. With 5 bases clipped from V and 4 bases from J, the junction kept 11 bases outside the gene matches. The CDR3 extends over 17 amino acids. CDR3 residues: CASSPLGLAGLLETQYF. CDR3 nucleotides: TGTGCCAGCAGCCCCTTGGGACTAGCGGGTCTCTTAGAGACCCAGTACTTC. The entire variable domain, with the rest obtained from reference TRBV7-2 and TRBJ2-5, is as follows: GAGVSQSPSNKVTEKGKDVELRCDPISGHTALYWYRQSLGQGLEFLIYFQGNSAPDKSGLPSDRFSAERTGGSVSTLTIQRTQQEDSAVYLCASSPLGLAGLLETQYFGPGTRLLVL.

The chain couples TRBV2 to TRBJ1-1; unclear D gene. Trimming removed 4 bases from V and 1 base from J, with 7 bases in between. CDR3 size: 13 residues. The germline gives CDR1 SNHLY, CDR2 FYNNEI. DNA for the CDR3: TGTGCCAGCAGTGCGGGTCCGAACACTGAAGCTTTCTTT. It yields the protein CASSAGPNTEAFF.

The gene calls are TRBV21-1 and TRBJ1-1; no DNA check was done on the table's D call, TRBD1. TRBV21-1 is a documented pseudogene. The CDR3 is made up of 15 amino acids. CDR3 DNA: TGTGCCAGCAGCGGCCCACAGGCGAATGGCACTGAAGCTTTCTTT. Translated: CASSGPQANGTEAFF.

This clone was observed once. The chain recombines TRBV11-2 with TRBJ2-1; no definite D call. This CDR3 spans 15 amino acids. Germline CDR1 reads SGHAT; CDR2 reads FQNNGV. The germline V and J ends were trimmed by 6 bases and 0 bases, with 12 bases remaining between them. CDR3 nucleotides: TGTGCCAGCAGTTCGGACGTCAACTCCTACAATGAGCAGTTCTTC. Its protein product is CASSSDVNSYNEQFF.